One sample yielded the 5 T cell receptor beta chains listed below, sequenced in a study of OX40 agonist ivuxolimab in advanced cancers. The table came from immunoSEQ multiplex PCR; TCRdb's copy has only in-frame clones and leaves some out. The sample gives fewer than 90,000 clones, around 90% of which show up once; 0.2% to 0.3% is in the top ten. The sequencing here drew on CD4+ or CD8+ T cells sorted from blood, taken in a trial of the OX40 agonist ivuxolimab. These TCRs come from an adult with an advanced solid tumor such as melanoma, head and neck, liver or kidney cancer.

The chain uses TRBV19 and TRBJ2-1; TRBD1 might be the D (6 bases). The germline V and J ends were trimmed by 2 bases and 7 bases, with 12 bases remaining between them. Germline lookup yields CDR1 LNHDA and CDR2 SQIVND (reference sequence). CDR3 length: 14 amino acids. The CDR3 DNA follows: TGTGCCAGTAGTATACGCGGACAGAGTAATGAGCAGTTCTTC. Translated, it gives CASSIRGQSNEQFF.

J is TRBJ2-7 and V is TRBV7-2; 9 bases line up with TRBD1. The CDR3 has 15 amino acids. CDR1 and CDR2 (germline): SGHTA, FQGNSA. V lost 5 bases and J lost 0; bases outside the gene matches: 5. The CDR3 sequence is CASSLQTGGSYEQYF. The CDR3 coding sequence is TGTGCCAGCAGCCTTCAGACAGGGGGCTCCTACGAGCAGTACTTC.

The chain carries TRBV23-1 and TRBJ2-1; D call uncertain. TRBV23-1 is marked as an open reading frame, function uncertain. V lost 3 bases and J 7 bases, leaving 16 bases between the germline ends. The CDR3 extends over 15 amino acids. The CDR3 sequence is CASSHRRIWRNEQFF. DNA of the CDR3: TGCGCCAGCAGTCATCGGAGAATATGGAGAAATGAGCAGTTCTTC.

V usage is TRBV28 and J usage is TRBJ2-5; 9 bases match TRBD2. Trimming took 5 bases from V and 6 from J; bases not matched to a gene: 16. The CDR3 extends over 17 amino acids. CDR1 MDHEN and CDR2 SYDVKM come from the germline V gene. The CDR3: CASSIRVGSGSRKTQYF. CDR3 DNA: TGTGCCAGCAGTATCCGGGTGGGTAGCGGGAGTAGAAAGACCCAGTACTTC.

This clone is a singleton in its sample. V and J are TRBV5-1 and TRBJ2-3; the D gene is possibly TRBD2 (6 bases). Trimming cost V 0 bases and J 7 bases, with 15 bases left between them. Germline lookup yields CDR1 SGHRS and CDR2 YFSETQ. The CDR3 covers 15 residues. CDR3 in amino acids: CASSLGGLTQNTQYF. The CDR3 nucleotides are TGCGCCAGCAGCTTGGGGGGACTTACGCAGAATACGCAGTATTTT.